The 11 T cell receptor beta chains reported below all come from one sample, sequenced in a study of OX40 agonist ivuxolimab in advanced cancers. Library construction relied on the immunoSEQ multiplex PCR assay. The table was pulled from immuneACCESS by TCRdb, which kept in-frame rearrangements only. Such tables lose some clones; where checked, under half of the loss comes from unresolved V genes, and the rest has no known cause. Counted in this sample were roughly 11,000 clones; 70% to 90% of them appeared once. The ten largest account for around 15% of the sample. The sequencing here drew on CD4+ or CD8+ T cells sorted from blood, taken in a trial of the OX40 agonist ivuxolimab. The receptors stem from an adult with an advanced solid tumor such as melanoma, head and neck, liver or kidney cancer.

CDR3 loop: CASRKKTGAGELFF. Here the CDR3 DNA reads TGTGCCAGCAGGAAAAAGACAGGGGCCGGGGAGCTGTTTTTT. J is TRBJ2-2 and V is TRBV6-5; TRBD1 agrees at 8 bases. With V trimmed by 6 bases and J by 6 bases, 6 bases remained unmatched. Per germline, CDR1 MNHEY and CDR2 SVGAGI. CDR3 size: 14 residues.

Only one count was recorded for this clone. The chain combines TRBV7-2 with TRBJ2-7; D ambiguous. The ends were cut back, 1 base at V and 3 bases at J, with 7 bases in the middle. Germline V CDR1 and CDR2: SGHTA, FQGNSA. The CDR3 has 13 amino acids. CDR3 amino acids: CASSLGPFYEQYF. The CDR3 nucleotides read TGTGCCAGCAGCTTAGGACCGTTCTACGAGCAGTACTTC.

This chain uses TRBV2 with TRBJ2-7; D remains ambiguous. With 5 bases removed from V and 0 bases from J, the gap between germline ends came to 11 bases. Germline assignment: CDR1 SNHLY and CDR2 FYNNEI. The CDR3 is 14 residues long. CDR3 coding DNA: TGTGCCAGCAGTTTGACCGGCAACTCCTACGAGCAGTACTTC. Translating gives CASSLTGNSYEQYF.

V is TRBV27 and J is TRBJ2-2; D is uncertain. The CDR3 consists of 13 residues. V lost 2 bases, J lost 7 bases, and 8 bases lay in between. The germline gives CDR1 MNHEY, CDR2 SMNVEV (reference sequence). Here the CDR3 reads CASSLGVSGELFF. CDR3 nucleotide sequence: TGTGCCAGCAGTTTAGGAGTTAGCGGGGAGCTGTTTTTT.

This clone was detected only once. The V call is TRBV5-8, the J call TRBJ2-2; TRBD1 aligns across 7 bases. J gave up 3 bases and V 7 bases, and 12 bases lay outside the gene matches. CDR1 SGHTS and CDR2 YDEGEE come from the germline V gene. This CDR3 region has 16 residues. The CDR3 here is CASQGLGGRYTGELFF. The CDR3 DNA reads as TGTGCCAGCCAAGGTTTAGGGGGCAGGTACACCGGGGAGCTGTTTTTT. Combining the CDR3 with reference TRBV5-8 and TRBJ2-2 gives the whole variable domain EAGVTQSPTHLIKTRGQQATLRCSPISGHTSVYWYQQALGLGLQFLLWYDEGEERNRGNFPPRFSGRQFPNYSSELNVNALELEDSALYLCASQGLGGRYTGELFFGEGSRLTVL.

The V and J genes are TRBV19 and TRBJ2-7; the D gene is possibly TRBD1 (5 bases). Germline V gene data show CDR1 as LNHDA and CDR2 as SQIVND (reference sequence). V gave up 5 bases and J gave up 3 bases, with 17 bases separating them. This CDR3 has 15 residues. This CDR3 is CASSGSGFNIYEQYF. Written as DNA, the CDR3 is TGTGCCAGTAGTGGTTCAGGGTTCAATATCTACGAGCAGTACTTC.

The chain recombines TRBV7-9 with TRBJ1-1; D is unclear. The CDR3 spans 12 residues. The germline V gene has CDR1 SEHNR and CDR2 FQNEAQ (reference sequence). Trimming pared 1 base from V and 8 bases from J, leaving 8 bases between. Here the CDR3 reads CASSLGVGEAFF. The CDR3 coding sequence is TGTGCCAGCAGCTTAGGGGTCGGCGAAGCTTTCTTT.

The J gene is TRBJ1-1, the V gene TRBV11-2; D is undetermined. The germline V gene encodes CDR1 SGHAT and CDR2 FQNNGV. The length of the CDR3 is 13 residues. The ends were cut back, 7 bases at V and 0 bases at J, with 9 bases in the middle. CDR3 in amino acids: CASMSGLNTEAFF. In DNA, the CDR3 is TGTGCCAGCATGTCCGGCTTGAACACTGAAGCTTTCTTT.

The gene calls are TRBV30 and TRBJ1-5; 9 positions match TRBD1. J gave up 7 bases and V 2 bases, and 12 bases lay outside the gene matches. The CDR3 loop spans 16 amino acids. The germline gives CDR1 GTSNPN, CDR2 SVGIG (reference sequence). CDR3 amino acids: CAWSPGTGRVGQPQHF. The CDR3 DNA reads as TGTGCCTGGAGTCCTGGGACAGGGAGGGTTGGGCAGCCCCAGCATTTT.

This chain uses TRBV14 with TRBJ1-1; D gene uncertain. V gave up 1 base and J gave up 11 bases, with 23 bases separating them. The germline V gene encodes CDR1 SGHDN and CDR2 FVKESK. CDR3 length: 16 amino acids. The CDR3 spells CASSQGSIWGGLEAFF. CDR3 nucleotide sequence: TGTGCCAGCAGCCAAGGTTCTATTTGGGGAGGACTAGAGGCTTTCTTT.

CDR3 sequence reads: CASSSSGSFQFF. CDR3 in DNA: TGTGCCAGCAGCTCAAGCGGGAGCTTTCAGTTCTTC. This chain links TRBV5-6 with TRBJ2-1; 8 bases agree with TRBD2. Germline CDR1 is SGHDT and CDR2 is YYEEEE. V gave up 3 bases and J gave up 13 bases; unmatched junction bases: 6. The CDR3 totals 12 residues.